The 26 T cell receptor beta chains below come from one sample, sequenced in a study of response to subunit inactivated influenza vaccine. Each CDR3 protein gets one entry after TCRdb re-called the RT-PCR reads with MiXCR. This sample has hundreds of thousands of distinct CDR3 sequences, with 11% found just once. Sequencing was performed on PBMCs from blood, taken around seven weeks after vaccination. The receptors derive from a man aged 50 or older who received an inactivated influenza vaccine.

In its sample, this clonotype was seen many times. The chain is built from TRBV6-2 or TRBV6-3 and TRBJ2-7; a possible D gene is TRBD2 (6 bases). The CDR3 is made up of 15 amino acids. Germline CDR1 is MNHEY and CDR2 is SVGEGT. V lost 0 bases, J lost 0 bases, and 9 bases lay in between. The CDR3 loop is CASSYSRESSYEQYF. The CDR3 region has the DNA TGTGCCAGCAGTTACTCGCGGGAAAGCTCCTACGAGCAGTACTTC.

This clonotype was seen only a few times. The chain has TRBV2 and TRBJ2-3; D is ambiguous. CDR3 size: 13 residues. Trimming left V 3 bases short and J 2 bases short, with 6 bases between. Germline V gene data show CDR1 as SNHLY and CDR2 as FYNNEI. CDR3 in amino acids: CASSDEITDTQYF. The CDR3 bases are TGTGCCAGCAGTGACGAGATCACAGATACGCAGTATTTT.

The J gene is TRBJ2-5, the V gene TRBV7-9, with TRBD2 matching 8 bases. The CDR3 has 14 residues. The germline V gene has CDR1 SEHNR and CDR2 FQNEAQ (reference sequence). The V segment lost 5 bases and the J segment 6 bases; nucleotides outside the gene matches: 8. Here the CDR3 DNA reads TGTGCCAGCAGCCCCTCGGGGGGGTTGCAGACCCAGTACTTC. Its translation is CASSPSGGLQTQYF.

This chain uses TRBV5-1 with TRBJ1-2; TRBD1 might be the D (5 bases). From germline, CDR1 is SGHRS and CDR2 YFSETQ. The CDR3 runs 14 residues. The V and J ends lost 0 bases and 2 bases respectively, with 8 bases between them. The CDR3 DNA reads as TGCGCCAGCAGCTTGGCCAGGGAGAACTATGGCTACACCTTC. Its translation: CASSLARENYGYTF.

The chain links TRBV6-1 to TRBJ2-5, with D hard to call. The CDR3 is 15 residues long. The ends were cut back, 4 bases at V and 6 bases at J, with 18 bases in the middle. The V gene's germline CDR1 is MNHNS and CDR2 SASEGT. CDR3 bases: TGTGCCAGCAGTGCGCAAGGACGGGCCCAGAAGACCCAGTACTTC. Amino acid sequence: CASSAQGRAQKTQYF.

This clonotype was counted many times. The rearrangement joins TRBV6-2 or TRBV6-3 to TRBJ2-1, with 13 bases lining up with TRBD2. The germline CDR1 and CDR2 sequences are MNHEY and SVGEGT. Losses at the gene ends were 8 bases for V and 4 bases for J; bases not matched to a gene: 2. The length of the CDR3 is 14 residues. Written as DNA, the CDR3 is TGTGCCAGCTTGGGACTAGCGGGATACAATGAGCAGTTCTTC. It yields the protein CASLGLAGYNEQFF.

This clonotype was seen only a few times. The chain is built from TRBV25-1 and TRBJ2-5; weak D call: TRBD2 (6 bases). V shed 1 base and J shed 5 bases, with 11 bases lying between them. CDR3 size: 14 residues. Germline V gives CDR1 MGHDK, CDR2 SYGVNS. This chain's CDR3 is CASSEFEGRETQYF. DNA of the CDR3: TGTGCCAGCAGTGAATTTGAGGGGAGGGAGACCCAGTACTTC.

This CDR3 reads CAISEPGRTDEQFF. CDR3 DNA: TGTGCCATCAGTGAGCCCGGGAGGACGGATGAGCAGTTCTTC. The J gene is TRBJ2-1, the V gene TRBV10-3, with 7 bases aligning to TRBD2. V lost 2 bases, J lost 8 bases, and 6 bases stayed unmatched. CDR3 length equals 14 residues. Germline lookup yields CDR1 ENHRY and CDR2 SYGVKD.

V usage is TRBV10-3 and J usage is TRBJ2-7; 11 nucleotides match TRBD2. Germline V gene lookup returns CDR1 ENHRY and CDR2 SYGVKD. The CDR3 has 13 residues. The trim removed 11 bases at V and 3 bases at J, leaving 6 bases unmatched. The CDR3 reads CAATSGSIYEQYF. CDR3 DNA sequence: TGTGCCGCCACTAGCGGGAGTATCTACGAGCAGTACTTC.

This clonotype has just a few counts. The CDR3 loop reads CSLSDRNVANEQYF. The CDR3 DNA is TGCAGTCTAAGTGACAGGAATGTAGCGAACGAGCAGTACTTC. The chain combines TRBV20-1 with TRBJ2-7; D perhaps matches TRBD1 (6 bases). Germline assignment: CDR1 DFQATT and CDR2 SNEGSKA (reference sequence). The CDR3 length is 14 residues. V was trimmed by 8 bases and J by 5 bases, leaving 22 bases between them.

In its sample, this clonotype was seen many times. V and J are TRBV20-1 and TRBJ2-1, with unresolved D. This CDR3 contains 14 residues. From germline, CDR1 is DFQATT and CDR2 SNEGSKA (reference sequence). Trimming stripped 4 bases from V and 10 bases from J, with 20 bases between. CDR3 residues: CSATYGSRGMEQFF. The CDR3 DNA is TGCAGTGCTACATATGGGTCAAGAGGAATGGAGCAGTTCTTC.

DNA for the CDR3: TGTGCCAGCAGCATTCCTGGGGGCACAGATACGCAGTATTTT. It specifies CASSIPGGTDTQYF. The chain employs TRBV27 and TRBJ2-3; D unresolved. The V end was cut by 6 bases, the J end by 1 base, with 11 bases between. This CDR3 is built from 14 residues. Germline-derived CDR1 and CDR2 are MNHEY and SMNVEV (reference sequence).

The genes are TRBV11-2 and TRBJ2-7; 10 nucleotides line up with TRBD1. The CDR3 totals 15 residues. V trimming: 1 base; J trimming: 2 bases; junction bases outside the gene matches: 2. The V gene's germline CDR1 is SGHAT and CDR2 FQNNGV. DNA for the CDR3: TGTGCCAGCAGCTTAGGGGACAGGGGACCCTACGAGCAGTACTTC. Translated: CASSLGDRGPYEQYF.

This clonotype was counted at least ten times. This chain connects TRBV7-9 to TRBJ1-5; no reliable D call. The CDR3 totals 13 residues. CDR1 is SEHNR, CDR2 FQNEAQ, per germline (reference sequence). Trimming cost V 1 base and J 6 bases, with 7 bases left between them. CDR3 nucleotide sequence: TGTGCCAGCAGCTTAGGTCTGGGTCAGCCCCAGCATTTT. It codes for CASSLGLGQPQHF. Variable domain in full (rest from reference TRBV7-9 and TRBJ1-5): DTGVSQNPRHKITKRGQNVTFRCDPISEHNRLYWYRQTLGQGPEFLTYFQNEAQLEKSRLLSDRFSAERPKGSFSTLEIQRTEQGDSAMYLCASSLGLGQPQHFGDGTRLSIL.

About this clonotype itself: Relative to the germline gene, one junction end is altered; a read error may explain this. The chain carries TRBV3-1 and TRBJ2-1; 11 nucleotides line up with TRBD2. The V gene's germline CDR1 is LGHDT and CDR2 YNNKEL (reference sequence). CDR3 size: 19 residues. The CDR3 region is CTSSLGQGNSGGEYNEQFF. DNA of the CDR3: TGTACCAGCAGCCTTGGGCAGGGTAATAGCGGGGGGGAATACAATGAGCAGTTCTTC.

This clonotype showed up just a few times. In DNA form, the CDR3 reads TGCAGCGTGACCCCCGGGACGGTGAACACTGAAGCTTTCTTT. This encodes CSVTPGTVNTEAFF. This chain links TRBV29-1 with TRBJ1-1; possible D gene TRBD1, 5 bases. This CDR3 spans 14 amino acids. CDR1 SQVTM and CDR2 ANQGSEA come from the germline V gene. V was shortened by 6 bases and J by 0 bases, with 14 bases between the two germline ends.

This clonotype was observed a handful of times. The genes are TRBV5-6 and TRBJ2-7; either TRBD1 or TRBD2 may supply D (5 bases each). V was trimmed by 2 bases and J by 6 bases, leaving 12 bases between them. The CDR3 spans 13 residues. Germline loops: CDR1 SGHDT, CDR2 YYEEEE. As DNA, the CDR3 is TGTGCCAGCAGCTTTGGCCGGGGCTCCGAGCAGTACTTC. Its protein product is CASSFGRGSEQYF.

This clonotype showed up just a few times. The CDR3 loop reads CASSYDGLAASYNEQFF. The CDR3 DNA follows: TGTGCCAGCAGTTACGACGGACTAGCGGCCTCCTACAATGAGCAGTTCTTC. The chain is built from TRBV6-2 or TRBV6-3 and TRBJ2-1, with 10 bases that match TRBD2. Per germline, CDR1 MNHEY and CDR2 SVGEGT. With V trimmed by 2 bases and J by 0 bases, 4 bases remained unmatched. This CDR3 region has 17 residues.

This clonotype was found many times. The genes are TRBV20-1 and TRBJ2-7; D gene unclear. CDR3 length: 13 amino acids. The V gene lost 4 bases and the J gene lost 0 bases, with 10 bases spanning the gap. Germline lookup yields CDR1 DFQATT and CDR2 SNEGSKA (reference sequence). CDR3 DNA sequence: TGCAGTGCTACCGACATTCCCTCCTACGAGCAGTACTTC. Translation gives CSATDIPSYEQYF.

This clonotype appeared a few times. V is TRBV4-2 and J is TRBJ2-7; D uncertain. The V end lost 1 base, the J end lost 7 bases, and 17 bases lay between the germline ends. The CDR3 covers 15 residues. Germline V gene sequence: CDR1 LGHNA, CDR2 YNFKEQ. The CDR3 coding sequence is TGTGCCAGCAGCCAAGTCTTCTCCGCCTCAATTGAGCAGTACTTC. Amino acids: CASSQVFSASIEQYF.

The table lists this clonotype with many counts. The gene calls are TRBV12-3 or TRBV12-4 and TRBJ2-1; 8 nucleotides match TRBD1. The V and J ends lost 5 bases and 2 bases, in that order; junction bases with no gene match: 2. The CDR3 runs 14 residues. The chain's CDR3 is CASSTQGAYNEQFF. In nucleotides, the CDR3 is TGTGCCAGCAGTACACAGGGGGCCTACAATGAGCAGTTCTTC.

For the CDR3, the DNA is TGTGCCAGCTCACCACCGGGACTAGCGGGAGGCACAGATACGCAGTATTTT. This sequence encodes CASSPPGLAGGTDTQYF. The V and J genes are TRBV18 and TRBJ2-3; the match to TRBD2 covers 14 bases. J gave up 1 base and V 0 bases, and 0 bases lay outside the gene matches. Germline loops: CDR1 KGHSH, CDR2 LQKENI. The CDR3 sequence is 17 residues long.

V is TRBV5-1 and J is TRBJ2-6; the match to TRBD2 covers 10 bases. Germline V gene data show CDR1 as SGHRS and CDR2 as YFSETQ. This CDR3 spans 17 amino acids. Trimming cost V 4 bases and J 0 bases; bases outside gene matches: 4. The CDR3 protein is CASSTLAGGSGANVLTF. DNA for the CDR3: TGCGCCAGCAGCACTTTAGCGGGGGGCTCTGGGGCCAACGTCCTGACTTTC.

V and J are TRBV7-2 and TRBJ2-5; D is unresolved. This CDR3 has 14 residues. The germline gives CDR1 SGHTA, CDR2 FQGNSA. V lost 1 base to trimming and J lost 4 bases, with 10 bases between them. CDR3 residues: CASSLGRRTETQYF. The CDR3 bases are TGTGCCAGCAGCTTAGGTCGGAGAACAGAGACCCAGTACTTC.

The chain recombines TRBV6-5 with TRBJ1-5; no firm D call. This CDR3 has 14 residues. Trimming shortened V by 4 bases and J by 7 bases, and 14 bases separated the two germline ends. Germline V CDR1 and CDR2: MNHEY, SVGAGI. CDR3 coding DNA: TGTGCCAGCAGTTTGGCAGGTAGGAGCCAGCCCCAGCATTTT. It specifies CASSLAGRSQPQHF.

This clonotype was counted many times. V is TRBV5-1 and J is TRBJ2-7; no reliable D call. Between the trimmed V and J ends, which lost 4 bases and 0 bases, there was a span of 11 bases. CDR1 is SGHRS and CDR2 is YFSETQ in the germline V gene. The CDR3 runs to 14 residues. CDR3 coding DNA: TGCGCCAGCAGCCCCGGGCCCGACTCCTACGAGCAGTACTTC. Residues: CASSPGPDSYEQYF.